One sample yielded the 21 T cell receptor beta chains listed below, sequenced in a study of T-cell memory formation after mild COVID-19 (dated by TCRdb to about 2021). Libraries came from 5' RACE. TCRdb names Illumina NovaSeq 6000 as the instrument used. TCRdb cleaned the public reads at Q25 with fastp, built clones with MiXCR and kept in-frame beta chains. For every CDR3 protein sequence, its rows merge into one entry that carries the most common genes and DNA. The sample contains approximately 300,000 distinct CDR3 sequences, about 16% of them found a single time. The ten largest account for 20% to 25% of the sample. What was sequenced was PBMCs or a T cell subset sorted from them (not recorded which). The receptors derive from a man aged 18 to 29 who had mild COVID-19 (a few samples of this study predate the infection). The sample titles of this study are shuffled in the database, so cell type and time point are left out; the donor was told from shared clones.

In its sample, this clonotype was seen many times. V and J are TRBV29-1 and TRBJ1-1, with D maybe TRBD1 (5 bases). V gave up 3 bases and J gave up 1 base, with 12 bases separating them. The CDR3 contains 14 residues. Germline CDR1 and CDR2: SQVTM and ANQGSEA. The CDR3 region is CSVDTTEGNTEAFF. DNA for the CDR3: TGCAGCGTTGATACGACAGAGGGGAACACTGAAGCTTTCTTT. The whole variable domain, filled in from reference TRBV29-1 and TRBJ1-1, reads SAVISQKPSRDICQRGTSLTIQCQVDSQVTMMFWYRQQPGQSLTLIATANQGSEATYESGFVIDKFPISRPNLTFSTLTVSNMSPEDSSIYLCSVDTTEGNTEAFFGQGTRLTVV.

This clonotype was detected only a few times. This chain uses TRBV27 with TRBJ2-7; D is unresolved. This CDR3 has 14 residues. V gave up 3 bases and J gave up 0 bases, with 9 bases separating them. Germline V gene data show CDR1 as MNHEY and CDR2 as SMNVEV (reference sequence). The CDR3 is CASSFGGSSYEQYF. The CDR3 bases are TGTGCCAGCAGTTTCGGCGGCAGCTCCTACGAGCAGTACTTC.

V usage is TRBV12-3 or TRBV12-4 and J usage is TRBJ2-7; D gene unclear. Trimming took 5 bases from V and 3 from J, leaving 17 bases between them. This CDR3 has 15 residues. The CDR3 sequence: CASSLTSHPYYEQYF. CDR3 sequence (DNA): TGTGCCAGCAGTCTTACATCGCACCCTTACTACGAGCAGTACTTC.

The chain links TRBV9 to TRBJ1-1; maybe TRBD1 (6 bases). Germline loops: CDR1 SGDLS, CDR2 YYNGEE. This CDR3 has 15 amino acids. V was cut by 4 bases and J by 4 bases, with 17 bases left in between. The CDR3 bases are TGTGCCAGCAGCCCGGTAAGGGGGTGGGGCACTGAAGCTTTCTTT. Encoded protein: CASSPVRGWGTEAFF.

This chain joins TRBV7-9 and TRBJ2-3; D might be TRBD2 (6 bases). CDR3 length equals 15 residues. Germline V CDR1 and CDR2: SEHNR, FQNEAQ (reference sequence). Trimming shortened V by 5 bases and J by 1 base, and 13 bases separated the two germline ends. CDR3 loop: CASSPSGLRTDTQYF. The CDR3 DNA sequence: TGTGCCAGCAGCCCAAGCGGGTTGCGCACAGATACGCAGTATTTT.

This clonotype was seen a few times. V gene TRBV10-3 combines with J gene TRBJ2-5, with D maybe TRBD2 (6 bases). With 0 bases removed from V and 5 bases from J, the gap between germline ends came to 13 bases. This CDR3 is built from 15 residues. CDR1 and CDR2 from the germline V gene are ENHRY and SYGVKD. In DNA, the CDR3 is TGTGCCATCAGTGAGTCGGAGGGATGGGTGGAGACCCAGTACTTC. Protein sequence: CAISESEGWVETQYF.

The chain carries TRBV12-3 or TRBV12-4 and TRBJ2-5; 9 nucleotides align to TRBD1. J gave up 3 bases and V 6 bases, and 8 bases lay outside the gene matches. This CDR3 contains 15 residues. The CDR3 here is CASSPRQGVEETQYF. As DNA, the CDR3 is TGTGCCAGCAGCCCCCGACAGGGGGTGGAAGAGACCCAGTACTTC.

The chain couples TRBV12-3 or TRBV12-4 to TRBJ2-2; possibly TRBD1 for D (5 bases). The length of the CDR3 is 12 residues. V dropped 6 bases and J dropped 8 bases, with 10 bases sitting between them. The CDR3 reads CASRFTGGELFF. As DNA, the CDR3 is TGTGCCAGCAGGTTCACAGGTGGGGAGCTGTTTTTT.

In this sample, this clonotype turned up many times. The rearrangement links TRBV5-1 to TRBJ2-5; 8 nucleotides line up with TRBD2. The CDR3 has 16 residues. Losses at the gene ends were 1 base for V and 5 bases for J; bases not matched to a gene: 10. Germline-derived CDR1 and CDR2 are SGHRS and YFSETQ. This CDR3 reads CASSLFPAGAGETQYF. CDR3 DNA sequence: TGCGCCAGCAGCTTGTTTCCAGCGGGGGCCGGGGAGACCCAGTACTTC.

This clonotype was counted a few times. CDR3 nucleotides: TGCGCCAGCAGCTTGGCCCCTGGGGCAGGGGCTGGGGCCAACGTCCTGACTTTC. This translates into CASSLAPGAGAGANVLTF. The gene calls are TRBV5-1 and TRBJ2-6; TRBD1 might be the D (6 bases). V was shortened by 0 bases and J by 2 bases, with 15 bases between the two germline ends. CDR3 length equals 18 residues. Germline CDR1 is SGHRS and CDR2 is YFSETQ.

There are a few counts of this clonotype. The chain combines TRBV18 with TRBJ2-5; a weak D match, TRBD1 (5 bases). V was shortened by 2 bases and J by 5 bases, with 15 bases between the two germline ends. The CDR3 contains 15 residues. Germline assignment: CDR1 KGHSH and CDR2 LQKENI. The CDR3 spells CASSPSQTARETQYF. CDR3 DNA sequence: TGTGCCAGCTCACCATCCCAGACAGCCAGGGAGACCCAGTACTTC.

V and J are TRBV6-1 and TRBJ1-5, with D tentatively TRBD1 (5 bases). V was trimmed by 6 bases and J by 0 bases, leaving 15 bases between them. CDR1 is MNHNS, CDR2 SASEGT, per germline. This CDR3 region has 16 residues. Written as DNA, the CDR3 is TGTGCCAGCAGCGACAGACCCCTAGTTAGCAATCAGCCCCAGCATTTT. Protein: CASSDRPLVSNQPQHF.

CDR3 protein: CASQGQETQYF. DNA of the CDR3: TGTGCCAGCCAGGGACAAGAGACCCAGTACTTC. V is TRBV2 and J is TRBJ2-5, with a weak D call TRBD1 (5 bases). The CDR3 has 11 residues. V lost 8 bases and J 2 bases, leaving 6 bases between the germline ends. The germline V gene encodes CDR1 SNHLY and CDR2 FYNNEI.

Many counts were recorded for this clonotype. This chain connects TRBV12-3 or TRBV12-4 to TRBJ2-1; D may be TRBD1 (6 bases). CDR3 length: 16 amino acids. V lost 1 base and J lost 0, with 10 bases in between. CDR3 nucleotide sequence: TGTGCCAGCAGTTTAGTACAGGGAAGCTCCTACAATGAGCAGTTCTTC. Residues: CASSLVQGSSYNEQFF.

The chain employs TRBV6-5 and TRBJ1-2, with D uncertain. The CDR3 has 16 amino acids. Per the germline V gene, CDR1 is MNHEY and CDR2 is SVGAGI. The V end lost 1 base, the J end lost 7 bases, and 19 bases lay between the germline ends. The CDR3 reads CASSYFSGGHSGGYTF. CDR3 sequence (DNA): TGTGCCAGCAGTTACTTCTCGGGAGGTCACTCTGGTGGCTACACCTTC.

The chain recombines TRBV4-3 with TRBJ2-7; unclear D gene. V gave up 0 bases and J gave up 3 bases, with 12 bases separating them. The CDR3 is 15 amino acids. Germline CDR1 LGHNA, CDR2 YSLEER. CDR3 residues: CASSQELGWGYEQYF. In DNA form, the CDR3 reads TGCGCCAGCAGCCAAGAACTGGGTTGGGGCTACGAGCAGTACTTC.

This clonotype is a singleton in its sample. The chain has TRBV7-3 and TRBJ2-1, with 11 bases fitting TRBD1. The CDR3 has 16 amino acids. Germline values: CDR1 SGHTA, CDR2 FQGTGA. The J segment lost 2 bases and the V segment lost 4 bases, leaving 4 bases of the junction unmatched. CDR3 DNA sequence: TGTGCCAGCAGCTCCGGGACAGGGGGAACCTACAATGAGCAGTTCTTC. Protein: CASSSGTGGTYNEQFF.

The chain has TRBV7-2 and TRBJ2-7; D possibly corresponds to TRBD2 (7 bases). Germline V gene data show CDR1 as SGHTA and CDR2 as FQGNSA. This CDR3 has 11 amino acids. Trimming pared 4 bases from V and 9 bases from J, leaving 10 bases between. The CDR3 sequence is CASSSGGPQYV. The CDR3 region has the DNA TGTGCCAGCAGCTCGGGGGGCCCGCAGTACGTC.

This clonotype was recorded only once. V is TRBV20-1 and J is TRBJ2-2; 13 nucleotides agree with TRBD2. The CDR3 runs to 15 residues. Germline trimming cut 6 bases from V and 3 bases from J; bases unmatched to any gene: 4. Germline V gives CDR1 DFQATT, CDR2 SNEGSKA (reference sequence). The DNA of the CDR3 is TGCAGTGCGACTAGCGGGGGGCTCTACACCGGGGAGCTGTTTTTT. It specifies CSATSGGLYTGELFF.

The CDR3 region has the DNA TGTGCCAGCAGTTTAGCGCCCCGGGACCCTTACGAGCAGTACTTC. This codes for CASSLAPRDPYEQYF. The genes are TRBV12-3 or TRBV12-4 and TRBJ2-7; possibly TRBD1 or TRBD2 for D (5 bases each). This CDR3 has 15 amino acids. The V gene lost 0 bases and the J gene lost 4 bases, with 13 bases spanning the gap.

This clonotype occurred a few times. The chain couples TRBV11-2 to TRBJ2-3, with 12 bases identical to TRBD2. J was trimmed by 1 base and V by 2 bases; bases with no gene match: 4. Germline CDR1 and CDR2: SGHAT and FQNNGV. The CDR3 totals 17 residues. CDR3 sequence (DNA): TGTGCCAGCAGCTTACTCCGACTAGCGGGGGGCACAGATACGCAGTATTTT. Its protein is CASSLLRLAGGTDTQYF.